These 3 T cell receptor beta chains came from one sample sequenced in a study of T cells after yellow fever vaccination. TCRdb independently ran MiXCR on the 5' RACE reads; one entry per CDR3 protein. The sample shows 100,000 or so distinct CDR3 sequences, around 9.8% of them seen only once. The sequenced sample was CD8+ T cells not binding an NS4B(214-222) dextramer, sorted from PBMCs, obtained approximately 15 days after the first yellow fever vaccination. The receptors here all came from a man younger than 35 who received the YFV17D yellow fever vaccine.

This clonotype has a count of ten or more. The chain recombines TRBV14 with TRBJ2-7; D is undetermined. The CDR3 has 16 residues. The V gene lost 0 bases and the J gene lost 0 bases, with 12 bases spanning the gap. Germline V CDR1 and CDR2: SGHDN, FVKESK. The CDR3 region is CASSQERDTSSYEQYF. Here the CDR3 DNA reads TGTGCCAGCAGCCAAGAAAGAGACACCAGCTCCTACGAGCAGTACTTC.

A few counts support this clonotype. The rearrangement uses TRBV12-5 and TRBJ1-4; the match to TRBD1 covers 10 bases. Germline V gene lookup returns CDR1 LGHNT and CDR2 FRNRAP. The V and J ends lost 11 bases and 5 bases, in that order; junction bases with no gene match: 8. This CDR3 contains 14 residues. CDR3 region: CAGIPGQGNEKLFF. CDR3 bases: TGTGCTGGGATCCCGGGACAGGGGAATGAAAAACTGTTTTTT. Full variable domain (rest looked up from reference TRBV12-5 and TRBJ1-4): DARVTQTPRHKVTEMGQEVTMRCQPILGHNTVFWYRQTMMQGLELLAYFRNRAPLDDSGMPKDRFSAEMPDATLATLKIQPSEPRDSAVYFCAGIPGQGNEKLFFGSGTQLSVL.

CDR3 bases: TGTGCCAGCAGCTACGGACCCAACGTCCTGACTTTC. Protein: CASSYGPNVLTF. V gene TRBV7-9 combines with J gene TRBJ2-6; no definite D call. Trimming left V 4 bases short and J 8 bases short, with 6 bases between. The CDR3 length is 12 residues. CDR1 is SEHNR, CDR2 FQNEAQ, per germline (reference sequence). Supplemented by reference TRBV7-9 and TRBJ2-6, the full variable domain reads DTGVSQNPRHKITKRGQNVTFRCDPISEHNRLYWYRQTLGQGPEFLTYFQNEAQLEKSRLLSDRFSAERPKGSFSTLEIQRTEQGDSAMYLCASSYGPNVLTFGAGSRLTVL.